This T cell receptor (beta chain) is from a study of T cell responses to AZD1222 COVID-19 vaccine. This clone was seen only a few times. Produced via immunoSEQ multiplex PCR; TCRdb's table is partial and in-frame only. The sample has some 180,000 clones, about 92% seen once. V was clipped by 4 bases and J by 1 base, with 10 bases between them. CDR1 and CDR2 from the germline V gene are SQVTM and ANQGSEA. The CDR3 spans 13 residues. The rearrangement joins TRBV29-1 to TRBJ1-1; D possibly corresponds to TRBD1 (5 bases). The receptor comes from an adult who received the MenACWY meningococcal vaccine as a control. Sequenced material: peripheral blood, taken 28 days after the second dose of the MenACWY control vaccine. The CDR3 nucleotides are TGCAGCGTTGTGTGGCAGGGGAACACTGAAGCTTTCTTT. This translates into CSVVWQGNTEAFF.